The clone carrying this TCR beta chain was recorded at least ten times. The antigen remains undetermined. As for treatment: about 20 received Ad26.COV2.S at low or high dose, single or two shots; roughly five received placebo; per-sample allocation not given. Each sample was drawn 63 days after the first injection (of vaccine or placebo). The data stem from a study of Ad26.COV2.S vaccination and SARS-CoV-2 variants. Whole-study context: Once or twice, 56 days apart, Ad26.COV2.S was delivered intramuscularly.

General study points: With respect to non-spike TCR breadth, vaccine and placebo recipients were similar.

Libraries were prepared by immunoSEQ multiplex PCR; TCRdb keeps only in-frame clonotypes and omits some of them. The repertoire holds over 200,000 clones, with 70% to 90% as singletons. CDR3 length equals 15 residues. The V and J ends lost 6 bases and 6 bases, in that order; junction bases with no gene match: 11. Germline CDR1 is LGHDT and CDR2 is YNNKEL (reference sequence). The J gene is TRBJ2-7, the V gene TRBV3-1 (or the pseudogene TRBV3-2), with TRBD1 matching over 10 bases. This clonotype originated in a person between 18 and 65 years old who received the Ad26.COV2.S COVID-19 vaccine or a placebo. The sample here was peripheral blood, taken in a trial of Ad26.COV2.S vaccine versus placebo. CDR3 region: CASSRQGQGQGEQYF. The CDR3 DNA is TGTGCCAGCAGTCGGCAGGGACAGGGGCAAGGCGAGCAGTACTTC.